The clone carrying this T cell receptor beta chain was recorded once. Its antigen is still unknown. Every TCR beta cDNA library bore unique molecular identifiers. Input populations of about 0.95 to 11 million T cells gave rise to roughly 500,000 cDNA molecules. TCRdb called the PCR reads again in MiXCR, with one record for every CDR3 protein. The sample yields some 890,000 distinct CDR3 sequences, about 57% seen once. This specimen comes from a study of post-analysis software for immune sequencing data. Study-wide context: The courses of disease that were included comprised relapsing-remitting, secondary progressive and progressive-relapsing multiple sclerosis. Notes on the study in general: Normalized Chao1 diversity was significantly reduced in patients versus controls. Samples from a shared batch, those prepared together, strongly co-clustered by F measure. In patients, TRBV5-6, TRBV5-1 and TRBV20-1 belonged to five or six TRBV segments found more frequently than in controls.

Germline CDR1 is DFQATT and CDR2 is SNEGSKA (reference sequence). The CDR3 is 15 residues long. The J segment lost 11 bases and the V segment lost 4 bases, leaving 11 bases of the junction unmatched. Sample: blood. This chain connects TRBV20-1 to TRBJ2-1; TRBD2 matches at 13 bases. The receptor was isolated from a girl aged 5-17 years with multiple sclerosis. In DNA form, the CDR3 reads TGCAGTGCTAAACTAGCGGGAGGGCCTCCAAATAAGCAGTTCTTC. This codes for CSAKLAGGPPNKQFF.